This T cell receptor (beta chain) originates from a study of metastatic and nonmetastatic thyroid tumors. Study as a whole: Across peripheral blood and tumor or nodule tissue samples taken from malignant and benign thyroid patients, the repertoires were compared with one another.

Overall study findings and caveats: Reports indicated that malignant thyroid tumors showed significantly higher TCR beta diversity than benign nodules did, in blood and tumor.

Per the original data handling: Construction of a distant-metastasis classifier for papillary thyroid cancer relied on CDR3 differences across clinicopathological groups. TCRdb reprocessed the PCR reads using MiXCR. TCRdb, not the authors, supplied the V and J calls. The table includes about 69,000 clones, around 14% detected once. Until they underwent thyroid surgery, no patient had received any treatment. In regard to this clone: Its matching antigen is unknown.

Trimming pared 5 bases from V and 8 bases from J, leaving 12 bases between. This CDR3 is 12 amino acids long. Germline loops: CDR1 SGHAT, CDR2 FQNNGV. This sequence was found in a male donor with papillary thyroid cancer or a benign thyroid nodule (not recorded which). Some clones in this sample may be carry-over from other donors' samples. Input material: blood. V and J are TRBV11-2 and TRBJ1-2; a possible D gene is TRBD1 (6 bases). CDR3 residues: CASSAEGDGYTF. CDR3 nucleotide sequence: TGTGCCAGCAGCGCAGAGGGGGACGGCTACACCTTC. Based on the CDR3 plus reference TRBV11-2 and TRBJ1-2, the full variable domain is EAGVAQSPRYKIIEKRQSVAFWCNPISGHATLYWYQQILGQGPKLLIQFQNNGVVDDSQLPKDRFSAERLKGVDSTLKIQPAKLEDSAVYLCASSAEGDGYTFGSGTRLTVV.